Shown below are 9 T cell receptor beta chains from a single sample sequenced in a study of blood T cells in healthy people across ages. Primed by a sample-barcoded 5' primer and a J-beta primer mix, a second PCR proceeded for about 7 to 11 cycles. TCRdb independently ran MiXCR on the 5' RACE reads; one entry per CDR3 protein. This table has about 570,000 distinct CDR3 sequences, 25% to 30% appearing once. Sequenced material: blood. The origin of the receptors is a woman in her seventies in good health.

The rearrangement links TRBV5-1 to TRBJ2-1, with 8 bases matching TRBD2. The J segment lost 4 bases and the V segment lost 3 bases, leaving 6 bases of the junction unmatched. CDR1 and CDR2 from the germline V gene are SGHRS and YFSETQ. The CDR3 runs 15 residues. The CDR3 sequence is CASSSGGLKYNEQFF. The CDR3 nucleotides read TGCGCCAGCAGCTCGGGAGGGCTGAAGTACAATGAGCAGTTCTTC. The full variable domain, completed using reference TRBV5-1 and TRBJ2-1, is KAGVTQTPRYLIKTRGQQVTLSCSPISGHRSVSWYQQTPGQGLQFLFEYFSETQRNKGNFPGRFSGRQFSNSRSEMNVSTLELGDSALYLCASSSGGLKYNEQFFGPGTRLTVL.

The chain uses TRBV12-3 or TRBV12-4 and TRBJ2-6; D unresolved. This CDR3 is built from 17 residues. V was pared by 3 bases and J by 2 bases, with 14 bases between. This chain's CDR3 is CASSFIPGSTGANVLTF. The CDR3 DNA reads TGTGCCAGCAGTTTTATTCCGGGTTCTACTGGGGCCAACGTCCTGACTTTC.

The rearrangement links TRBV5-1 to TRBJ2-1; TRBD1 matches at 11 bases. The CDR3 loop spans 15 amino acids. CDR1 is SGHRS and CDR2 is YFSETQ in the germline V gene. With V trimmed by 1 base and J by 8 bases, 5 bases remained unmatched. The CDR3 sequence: CASSLWGQGGDEQFF. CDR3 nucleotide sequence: TGCGCCAGCAGCTTGTGGGGACAGGGGGGTGATGAGCAGTTCTTC.

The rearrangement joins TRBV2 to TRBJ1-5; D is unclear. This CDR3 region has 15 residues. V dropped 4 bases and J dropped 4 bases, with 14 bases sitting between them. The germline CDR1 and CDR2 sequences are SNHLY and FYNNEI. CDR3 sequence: CASSGGSRGNQPQHF. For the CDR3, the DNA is TGTGCCAGCAGTGGCGGGTCCCGGGGAAATCAGCCCCAGCATTTT.

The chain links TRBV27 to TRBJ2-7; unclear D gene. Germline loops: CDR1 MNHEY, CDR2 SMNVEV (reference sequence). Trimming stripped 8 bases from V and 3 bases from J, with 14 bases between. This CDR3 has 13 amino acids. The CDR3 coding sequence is TGTGCCAGCCGGCCGCGCCGAAACTACGAGCAGTACTTC. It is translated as CASRPRRNYEQYF.

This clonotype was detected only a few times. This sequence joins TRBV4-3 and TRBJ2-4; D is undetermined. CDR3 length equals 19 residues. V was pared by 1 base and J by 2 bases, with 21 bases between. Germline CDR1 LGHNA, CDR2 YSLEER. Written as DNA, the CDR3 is TGCGCCAGCAGCCAAGGCCCGTTTGTATCGACCATTACCAAAAACATTCAGTACTTC. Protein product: CASSQGPFVSTITKNIQYF.

The CDR3 DNA is TGCAGCGTTGACGGGGACAGGTCGAAATACAATGAGCAGTTCTTC. Protein product: CSVDGDRSKYNEQFF. This rearrangement joins TRBV29-1 to TRBJ2-1, with 8 nucleotides matching TRBD1. V lost 3 bases and J lost 4; bases outside the gene matches: 8. This CDR3 contains 15 residues. Per germline, CDR1 SQVTM and CDR2 ANQGSEA.

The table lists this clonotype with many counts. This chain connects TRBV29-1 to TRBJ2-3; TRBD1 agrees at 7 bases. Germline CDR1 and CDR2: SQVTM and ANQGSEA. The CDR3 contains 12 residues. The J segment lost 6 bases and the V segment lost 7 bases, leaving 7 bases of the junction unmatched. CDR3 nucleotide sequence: TGCAGCGGCCAGGGGACAGCCGATACGCAGTATTTT. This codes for CSGQGTADTQYF.

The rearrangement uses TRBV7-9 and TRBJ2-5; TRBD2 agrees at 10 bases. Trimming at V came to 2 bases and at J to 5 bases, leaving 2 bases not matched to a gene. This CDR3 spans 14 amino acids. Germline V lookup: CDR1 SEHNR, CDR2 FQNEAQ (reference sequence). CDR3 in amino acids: CASSLLGLAETQYF. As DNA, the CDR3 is TGTGCCAGCAGCTTACTGGGACTAGCGGAGACCCAGTACTTC.